The T cell receptor beta chain described here comes from a study of blood T cell repertoires in COVID-19. Study at large: Donors in the United States, Italy and Spain gave samples during acute or convalescent COVID-19. T cells, B-cell-depleted T cells, or PBMCs supplied cDNA or gDNA.

Original data processing: Amplifying reference gene primers gave estimates of nucleated cell counts. Only in-frame clones appear in the TCRdb table, and some are missing; sequencing was by immunoSEQ multiplex PCR. V, J and clone size are those of that table, while D and trimming were read from the DNA. The sample yields approximately 210,000 clones, around four fifths seen once. Sequencing input: peripheral blood. This clonotype was obtained from a man aged 45 to 65 with active or convalescent COVID-19.

This CDR3 reads CASSLNGQGSYEQYF. CDR3 nucleotides: TGCGCCAGCAGCCTGAATGGACAGGGTTCCTACGAGCAGTACTTC. The gene calls are TRBV5-1 and TRBJ2-7; 8 bases are shared with TRBD1. This CDR3 region has 15 residues. Germline loops: CDR1 SGHRS, CDR2 YFSETQ. Germline trimming cut 4 bases from V and 1 base from J; bases unmatched to any gene: 7.